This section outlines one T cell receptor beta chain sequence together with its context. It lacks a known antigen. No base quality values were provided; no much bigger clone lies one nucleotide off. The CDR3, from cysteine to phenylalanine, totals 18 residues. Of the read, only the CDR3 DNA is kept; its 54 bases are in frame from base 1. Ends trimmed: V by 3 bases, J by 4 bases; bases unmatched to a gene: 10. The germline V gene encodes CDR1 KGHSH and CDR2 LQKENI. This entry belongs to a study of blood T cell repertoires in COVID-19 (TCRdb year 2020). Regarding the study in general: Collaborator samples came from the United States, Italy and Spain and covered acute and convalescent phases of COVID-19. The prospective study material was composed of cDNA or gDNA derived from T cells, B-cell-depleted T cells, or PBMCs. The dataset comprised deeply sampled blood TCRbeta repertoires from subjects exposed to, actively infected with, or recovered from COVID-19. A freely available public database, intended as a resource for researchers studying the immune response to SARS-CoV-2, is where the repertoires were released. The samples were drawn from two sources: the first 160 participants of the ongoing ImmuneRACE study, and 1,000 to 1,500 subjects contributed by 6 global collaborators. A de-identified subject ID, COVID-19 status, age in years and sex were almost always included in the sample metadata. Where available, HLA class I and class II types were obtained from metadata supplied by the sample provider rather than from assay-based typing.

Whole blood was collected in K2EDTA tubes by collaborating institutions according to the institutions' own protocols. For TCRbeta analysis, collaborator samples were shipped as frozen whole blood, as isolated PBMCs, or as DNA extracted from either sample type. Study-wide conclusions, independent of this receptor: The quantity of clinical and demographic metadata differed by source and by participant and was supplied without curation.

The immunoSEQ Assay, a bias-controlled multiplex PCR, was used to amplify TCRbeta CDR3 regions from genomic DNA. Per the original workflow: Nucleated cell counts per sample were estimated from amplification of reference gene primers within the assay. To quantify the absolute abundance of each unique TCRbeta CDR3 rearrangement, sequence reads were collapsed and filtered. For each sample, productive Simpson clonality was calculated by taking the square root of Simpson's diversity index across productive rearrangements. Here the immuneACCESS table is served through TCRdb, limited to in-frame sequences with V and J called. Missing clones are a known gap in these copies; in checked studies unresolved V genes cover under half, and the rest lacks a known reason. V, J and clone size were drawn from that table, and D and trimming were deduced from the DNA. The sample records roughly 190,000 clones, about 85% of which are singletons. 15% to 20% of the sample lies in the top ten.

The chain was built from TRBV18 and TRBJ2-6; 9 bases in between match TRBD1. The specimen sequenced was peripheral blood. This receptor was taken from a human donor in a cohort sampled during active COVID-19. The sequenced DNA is TGTGCCAGCTCACCCTCGGCGGGACAGGGAAGAGGGGCCAACGTCCTGACTTTC. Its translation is CASSPSAGQGRGANVLTF.